These 3 T cell receptor beta chains were all obtained from the same sample, sequenced in a study of T-cell memory formation after mild COVID-19. MiXCR, applied by TCRdb to the 5' RACE reads, yields one record per CDR3 protein. The data show under 150,000 distinct CDR3 sequences, with 15% to 20% seen just once and approximately 15% held by the top ten. Sequencing used PBMCs or a T cell subset sorted from them (not recorded which). All receptors come from an adult woman who had mild COVID-19 (a few samples of this study predate the infection). Cell type and time point are not known.

The V call is TRBV30, the J call TRBJ2-5; D may correspond to TRBD1 or TRBD2 (6 bases each). The germline V gene has CDR1 GTSNPN and CDR2 SVGIG (reference sequence). This CDR3 is built from 13 residues. V dropped 4 bases and J dropped 4 bases, with 13 bases sitting between them. CDR3: CAWNHRGRETQYF. The CDR3 DNA is TGTGCCTGGAACCACCGGGGGCGAGAGACCCAGTACTTC.

This clonotype showed up just a few times. The chain carries TRBV3-1 and TRBJ2-5, with D perhaps TRBD2 (6 bases). Germline V CDR1 and CDR2: LGHDT, YNNKEL (reference sequence). Trimming removed 6 bases from V and 4 bases from J, with 12 bases in between. This CDR3 region has 13 residues. In DNA, the CDR3 is TGTGCCAGCAGACCCGACGGGGGAGAGACCCAGTACTTC. Translating gives CASRPDGGETQYF.

This clonotype was seen more than once but under ten times. CDR3 nucleotide sequence: TGTGCCAGTGAATCGGGCGGGGCGGGCACCGGGGAGCTGTTTTTT. The encoded protein is CASESGGAGTGELFF. The chain uses TRBV2 and TRBJ2-2; maybe TRBD2 (6 bases). CDR3 length: 15 amino acids. Trimming removed 9 bases from V and 4 bases from J, with 18 bases in between. CDR1 is SNHLY and CDR2 is FYNNEI in the germline V gene. The variable domain in full, completed from reference TRBV2 and TRBJ2-2, reads EPEVTQTPSHQVTQMGQEVILRCVPISNHLYFYWYRQILGQKVEFLVSFYNNEISEKSEIFDDQFSVERPDGSNFTLKIRSTKLEDSAMYFCASESGGAGTGELFFGEGSRLTVL.